Given below is one TCR beta chain in context. In the original processing: Nucleated cell counts were estimated from reference gene primer amplification. This table comes from immunoSEQ multiplex PCR, and its TCRdb copy is limited to in-frame clones, with some not included. Clonal size and the V and J genes are those of that table, whereas D and trimming came from the DNA. This table holds roughly 76,000 clones, approximately 90% found once. This specimen comes from a study of blood T cell repertoires in COVID-19. Study summary: PBMCs, B-cell-depleted T cells, or T cells provided the cDNA or gDNA that made up the material.

V lost 1 base to trimming and J lost 3 bases; unmatched junction nucleotides: 1. This CDR3 is built from 15 residues. Looked up from germline, CDR1 is SGHAT and CDR2 is FQNNGV. The chain is built from TRBV11-2 and TRBJ2-5; 11 bases agree with TRBD1. Sequenced sample: peripheral blood. The sequence came from a woman aged 60-75 years with active COVID-19. CDR3 sequence (DNA): TGTGCCAGCAGCTTAGGGGACAGGGGGGAAGAGACCCAGTACTTC. Translated: CASSLGDRGEETQYF.